This is a list of T cell receptor beta chains from one sample in a study of blood T cells in healthy people across ages. TCRdb processed the 5' RACE reads anew with MiXCR; each CDR3 protein has one entry. The sample records over 1,500,000 distinct CDR3 sequences, less than 50% being singletons. The sequenced material came from blood. Receptor source: a middle-aged woman in good health. Both conserved end residues are trimmed from each CDR3.

J: TRBJ1-2; V: TRBV28; length: 11; CDR3: ASSRQGPYGHT
J: TRBJ1-2; V: TRBV2; length: 12; CDR3: ASKETGPNYGYT
J: TRBJ1-1; V: TRBV2; length: 14; CDR3: ASSEEGDRRVTEAF
J: TRBJ1-6; V: TRBV28; length: 15; CDR3: ASSQAGRASYNSPLH
J: TRBJ1-2; V: TRBV27; length: 13; CDR3: ASGPPRNSNYGYT
J: TRBJ2-5; V: TRBV2; length: 14; CDR3: ASRKNLAGGRETQY
J: -; V: TRBV6-2/TRBV6-3; length: 14; CDR3: ASSYEGRGSGWTQY
J: TRBJ2-1; V: TRBV3-1; length: 17; CDR3: ASSRYRVGGGSSYSEQF
J: TRBJ1-6; V: TRBV9; length: 13; CDR3: ASSGGFSYNSPLH
J: TRBJ2-1; V: TRBV20-1; length: 15; CDR3: SAGTSGRAGSYNEQF
J: TRBJ2-7; V: TRBV29-1; length: 13; CDR3: SVLGGGSSSYEQY
J: TRBJ2-7; V: TRBV20-1; length: 12; CDR3: SALRGEAFGEQY
J: TRBJ2-7; V: TRBV28; length: 13; CDR3: ASSPLVPTAYEQY
J: TRBJ2-7; V: TRBV5-1; length: 16; CDR3: ASSLWGQGAPFLPEQY
J: TRBJ1-1; V: TRBV18; length: 13; CDR3: ASSPVAAMNTEAF
J: TRBJ2-2; V: TRBV27; length: 14; CDR3: ASSIDRDRGTGELF
J: TRBJ2-2; V: TRBV5-4; length: 12; CDR3: ASTQGGGTGELF
J: TRBJ1-1; V: TRBV20-1; length: 13; CDR3: SARGPRGRNTEAF